Following are 26 T cell receptor beta chains from one sample sequenced in a study of tumor-infiltrating lymphocytes in oesophageal squamous cell carcinoma (dated by TCRdb to the mid-2010s). The library was made by PCR. The run used an Illumina HiSeq 2000. TCRdb took the public reads, trimmed them with fastp at Q25, ran MiXCR for clone calling and kept in-frame beta chains. Entries that share a CDR3 protein sequence are merged under the most common genes and DNA. This sample holds approximately 21,000 distinct CDR3 sequences; roughly two fifths were observed only once. The ten largest clones add up to 30% to 45% of the sample. The source material was esophageal tumor tissue. The receptors derive from a male donor with esophageal squamous cell carcinoma.

This clonotype has a count of ten or more. The genes are TRBV4-1 and TRBJ2-5; 7 bases are a match to TRBD1. The DNA end favors TRBJ2-7, so the J call may be wrong. Germline V gene sequence: CDR1 MGHRA, CDR2 YSYEKL. The CDR3 spans 15 residues. CDR3 DNA sequence: TGCGCCAGCAGCCAAGAACAGGGGTATACCTACGAGCAGTACTTC. It specifies CASSQEQGYTYEQYF.

This clonotype was counted a few times. The rearrangement links TRBV7-9 to TRBJ2-3; D possibly matches TRBD1 or TRBD2 (5 bases each). The CDR3 contains 16 residues. The germline V gene has CDR1 SEHNR and CDR2 FQNEAQ (reference sequence). V was shortened by 0 bases and J by 0 bases, with 10 bases between the two germline ends. The chain's CDR3 is CASSLARGASTDTQYF. DNA of the CDR3: TGTGCCAGCAGCTTAGCGCGAGGGGCGAGCACAGATACGCAGTATTTT.

This clonotype was counted at least ten times. V is TRBV28 and J is TRBJ2-3, with D hard to call. CDR1 is MDHEN, CDR2 SYDVKM, per germline. The CDR3 is 18 residues long. Trimming pared 1 base from V and 7 bases from J, leaving 24 bases between. DNA for the CDR3: TGTGCCAGCAGTTTATTCGTCGGCGGCGCCTCACACATTTATACGCAGTATTTT. It specifies CASSLFVGGASHIYTQYF.

This clonotype was observed at least ten times. The chain recombines TRBV6-6 with TRBJ1-4; possibly TRBD1 for D (6 bases). Per the germline V gene, CDR1 is MNHNY and CDR2 is SVGAGI (reference sequence). V was trimmed by 1 base and J by 4 bases, leaving 28 bases between them. The CDR3 contains 21 residues. CDR3 residues: CASSYYPPGTTARDVNEKLFF. The CDR3 DNA reads as TGTGCCAGCAGTTACTACCCGCCCGGGACAACGGCGAGGGACGTTAATGAAAAACTGTTTTTT.

This clonotype was counted only a few times. The chain uses TRBV6-1 and TRBJ2-5; a possible D gene is TRBD2 (5 bases). Between the trimmed V and J ends, which lost 6 bases and 11 bases, there was a span of 19 bases. CDR3 length: 13 amino acids. In germline, CDR1 is MNHNS, CDR2 SASEGT. The CDR3 region has the DNA TGTGCCAGCAGGGACGACTCTGGGTGGGAGCAGTACTTC. Its translation is CASRDDSGWEQYF.

This clonotype appeared many times. The chain combines TRBV5-4 with TRBJ2-3; the D is unclear. The CDR3 is 14 residues long. Per the germline V gene, CDR1 is SGHNT and CDR2 is YYREEE (reference sequence). The ends were cut back, 7 bases at V and 0 bases at J, with 12 bases in the middle. DNA of the CDR3: TGTGCCAGCCTACCCGATGCCAGCACAGATACGCAGTATTTT. Translating it yields CASLPDASTDTQYF.

This clonotype was seen repeatedly, ten times or more. The chain uses TRBV5-1 and TRBJ2-5; D is possibly TRBD2 (6 bases). The length of the CDR3 is 15 residues. CDR1 is SGHRS and CDR2 is YFSETQ in the germline V gene. V lost 7 bases and J 0 bases, leaving 16 bases between the germline ends. This CDR3 is CASEEGRFYQETQYF. The CDR3, as DNA: TGCGCCAGCGAGGAGGGCCGATTTTACCAAGAGACCCAGTACTTC. The whole variable domain, remainder taken from reference TRBV5-1 and TRBJ2-5, is KAGVTQTPRYLIKTRGQQVTLSCSPISGHRSVSWYQQTPGQGLQFLFEYFSETQRNKGNFPGRFSGRQFSNSRSEMNVSTLELGDSALYLCASEEGRFYQETQYFGPGTRLLVL.

This clonotype was observed many times. The gene calls are TRBV6-1 and TRBJ2-3, with TRBD2 matching 9 bases. The V gene's germline CDR1 is MNHNS and CDR2 SASEGT. This CDR3 has 20 amino acids. Trimming took 0 bases from V and 2 from J; bases not matched to a gene: 15. The DNA for the CDR3 is TGTGCCAGCAGTGAAGCCCCTAGGGGCGGGGGGGCCGGGAACACAGATACGCAGTATTTT. It yields the protein CASSEAPRGGGAGNTDTQYF.

This clonotype was detected ten times or more. The chain joins TRBV12-3 or TRBV12-4 to TRBJ1-5; a weak D match, TRBD1 (5 bases). The V and J ends lost 5 bases and 1 base respectively, with 9 bases between them. This CDR3 region has 14 residues. The CDR3 loop is CASSRPGSNQPQHF. The CDR3 DNA follows: TGTGCCAGCAGTAGGCCAGGGAGCAATCAGCCCCAGCATTTT.

The rearrangement uses TRBV6-9 and TRBJ2-7; D is uncertain. The last part of the DNA fits TRBJ2-1 better; the J call may be wrong. The CDR3 has 13 residues. Germline V gene sequence: CDR1 MNHGY, CDR2 SVAAGI. For the CDR3, the DNA is TGTGCCAGCAGTTATCGGTACACAGATACGCAGTTCTTC. The encoded protein is CASSYRYTDTQFF.

V usage is TRBV6-2 or TRBV6-3 and J usage is TRBJ2-5; the D is unclear. The DNA end favors TRBJ1-1, so the J call may be wrong. This CDR3 spans 14 amino acids. Looked up from germline, CDR1 is MNHEY and CDR2 is SVGEGT. DNA of the CDR3: TGTGCCAGCAGTTACGGAGGGCAGAACACTGAAGCTTTCTTT. Translating it yields CASSYGGQNTEAFF.

This clonotype has just a few counts. The chain recombines TRBV20-1 with TRBJ2-2, with 8 bases lining up with TRBD1. The CDR3 is 13 residues long. The V segment lost 5 bases and the J segment 6 bases; nucleotides outside the gene matches: 5. Germline CDR1 DFQATT, CDR2 SNEGSKA (reference sequence). CDR3: CSASSTGAGELFF. CDR3 in DNA: TGCAGTGCTTCCTCGACAGGGGCCGGGGAGCTGTTTTTT.

V usage is TRBV7-2 and J usage is TRBJ2-5; 8 positions agree with TRBD2. Trimming took 0 bases from V and 4 from J; bases not matched to a gene: 10. There are 17 residues in the CDR3. Germline-derived CDR1 and CDR2 are SGHTA and FQGNSA. DNA of the CDR3: TGTGCCAGCAGCTTAGCGCGGTCGGGAGGGCCTCGAGAGACCCAGTACTTC. Translated: CASSLARSGGPRETQYF.

The chain employs TRBV6-6 and TRBJ2-1; D gene unclear. Trimming left V 5 bases short and J 6 bases short, with 11 bases between. CDR3 size: 13 residues. Germline assignment: CDR1 MNHNY and CDR2 SVGAGI (reference sequence). DNA of the CDR3: TGTGCCAGCAGTGGGTCTCGGACCAATGAGCAGTTCTTC. It translates to CASSGSRTNEQFF.

The chain links TRBV6-1 to TRBJ2-1; 7 bases map to TRBD1. The J call may be wrong; the DNA end is better matched by TRBJ2-7. Germline CDR1 MNHNS, CDR2 SASEGT. This CDR3 is 13 amino acids long. The chain's CDR3 is CASSTGSSYEQYF. The CDR3 coding sequence is TGTGCCAGCTCGACAGGGAGCTCCTACGAGCAGTACTTC.

The rearrangement joins TRBV7-9 to TRBJ2-1, with 7 bases fitting TRBD1. The CDR3 sequence is 18 residues long. Unmatched junction bases numbered 18, after V lost 6 bases and J lost 4 bases. Germline CDR1 and CDR2: SEHNR and FQNEAQ (reference sequence). The CDR3 nucleotides are TGTGCCAGCAGTTGGGACAGCCTTGAGCGGCTGCTGTACAATGAGCAGTTCTTC. It specifies CASSWDSLERLLYNEQFF.

Relative to its sample, this clonotype is medium-sized. V is TRBV5-6 and J is TRBJ1-1; D is ambiguous. The germline V gene has CDR1 SGHDT and CDR2 YYEEEE. The CDR3 has 13 amino acids. V was pared by 0 bases and J by 3 bases, with 6 bases between. CDR3 coding DNA: TGTGCCAGCAGCTTGGACAGCCACACTGAAGCTTTCTTT. Translated, it gives CASSLDSHTEAFF.

This chain links TRBV27 with TRBJ1-1; no definite D call. Germline V gene sequence: CDR1 MNHEY, CDR2 SMNVEV (reference sequence). There are 13 residues in the CDR3. The germline V and J ends were trimmed by 2 bases and 5 bases, with 9 bases remaining between them. This chain's CDR3 is CASSLRLGTEAFF. In DNA, the CDR3 is TGTGCCAGCAGTTTAAGGTTGGGGACTGAAGCTTTCTTT.

In its sample, this clonotype was seen many times. V usage is TRBV28 and J usage is TRBJ2-7, with unresolved D. TRBJ2-5 explains the end of the DNA better; the J call may be wrong. CDR3 length: 13 amino acids. From germline, CDR1 is MDHEN and CDR2 SYDVKM. Here the CDR3 reads CASSLARQETQYF. The CDR3 nucleotides read TGTGCCAGCAGTTTGGCACGTCAAGAGACCCAGTACTTC.

By share, this clonotype ranks as medium-sized. V and J are TRBV7-2 and TRBJ1-1; D gene ambiguous. The CDR3 has 15 residues. CDR1 is SGHTA and CDR2 is FQGNSA in the germline V gene. The V gene lost 6 bases and the J gene lost 1 base, with 15 bases spanning the gap. The CDR3 DNA reads as TGTGCCAGCAGGCCAGAATCTAGAGGGAACACTGAAGCTTTCTTT. Encoded protein: CASRPESRGNTEAFF.

This clonotype was detected many times. The V call is TRBV27, the J call TRBJ2-5; D possibly corresponds to TRBD2 (6 bases). CDR3 length: 13 residues. Trimming cost V 3 bases and J 11 bases, with 16 bases left between them. Looked up from germline, CDR1 is MNHEY and CDR2 is SMNVEV (reference sequence). For the CDR3, the DNA is TGTGCCAGCAGTTTTAGTGGGATACGGGAGCAGTACTTC. Its translation: CASSFSGIREQYF.

About this clonotype itself: Since no conserved phenylalanine or tryptophan closes the CDR3, a read error is the likely cause. The CDR3 sequence: CASSLWSGGTYEQYL. CDR3 in DNA: TGTGCCAGCAGCTTATGGTCAGGGGGAACCTACGAGCAGTACTTG. The rearrangement uses TRBV7-2 and TRBJ2-1; 7 bases fit TRBD1. The DNA end is more similar to TRBJ2-7, so the J call may be wrong. Per germline, CDR1 SGHTA and CDR2 FQGNSA. The CDR3 has 15 residues.

Here the CDR3 reads CASSLASGYGELYF. CDR3 DNA: TGTGCCAGCAGCTTAGCGTCAGGTTACGGGGAGCTGTACTTC. This sequence joins TRBV7-6 and TRBJ2-4; weak D call: TRBD2 (5 bases). Trimming stripped 0 bases from V and 15 bases from J, with 18 bases between. The CDR3 has 14 residues. The V gene's germline CDR1 is SGHVS and CDR2 FNYEAQ.

This clonotype was picked up a small number of times. It may be a read error: a sequence one base away is much more abundant. The chain's CDR3 is CASSLSGGPIEQYF. The DNA for the CDR3 is TGTGCCAGCAGTTTGTCCGGGGGGCCGATCGAGCAGTACTTC. The chain couples TRBV28 to TRBJ2-7, with D perhaps matching TRBD2 (7 bases). Looked up from germline, CDR1 is MDHEN and CDR2 is SYDVKM. V was shortened by 3 bases and J by 6 bases, with 15 bases between the two germline ends. CDR3 size: 14 residues.

This clonotype qualifies as medium-sized (0.01 to 0.1%). The gene calls are TRBV7-2 and TRBJ1-2, with D uncertain. Germline V gene data show CDR1 as SGHTA and CDR2 as FQGNSA. Trimming stripped 4 bases from V and 2 bases from J, with 8 bases between. The CDR3 runs to 13 residues. The CDR3 nucleotides are TGTGCCAGCAGCTCCGCTACCAACTATGGCTACACCTTC. Encoded protein: CASSSATNYGYTF.

The V and J genes are TRBV13 and TRBJ2-5, with TRBD2 matching over 10 bases. The assigned J gene may be wrong: the sequence end matches TRBJ2-7 better. This CDR3 spans 15 amino acids. Germline V gene sequence: CDR1 PRHDT, CDR2 FYEKMQ (reference sequence). In nucleotides, the CDR3 is TGTGCCAGCAGCTTACCCTCTAGCGGGAGTTACGAGCAGTACTTC. Translated: CASSLPSSGSYEQYF.